A selection of T cell receptor beta chains follows, all from one sample in a study of shared clonotypes between healthy human individuals. The assay was immunoSEQ multiplex PCR, and TCRdb's table has in-frame clones only and misses some. The sample has approximately 2.5 million clones, over 85% seen once; the top ten hold more than 0.35%. Sequenced material: naive CD4+ T cells from PBMCs. All receptors derive from a man between 18 and 35 years old in good health. Some clones in this sample may be carry-over from other donors' samples. Both conserved end residues are part of each CDR3. Each record gives: J gene, V gene, CDR3 protein.

TRBJ2-1 | TRBV7-2 | CASSTGGALAHNEQFF
TRBJ2-3 | TRBV18 | CASSPRAGSTDTQYF
TRBJ2-6 | TRBV5-6 | CASSFYGGSGANVLTF
TRBJ1-2 | TRBV7-8 | CASSSSEANYGYTF
TRBJ2-5 | TRBV5-1 | CASSYPATTGRETQYF
TRBJ2-5 | TRBV6-1 | CASSERRAGGEGQTQYF
. | TRBV30 | CAWTRGLAGTAYEQYF
TRBJ2-1 | TRBV7-2 | CASSLRRNEQFF
TRBJ2-7 | TRBV14 | CASSQSGLEQYF
TRBJ2-5 | TRBV5-1 | CASSLLLGGETQYF
TRBJ2-1 | TRBV20-1 | CSALPLSEQFF
TRBJ2-3 | TRBV6-6 | CASRAGTRYTDTQYF
TRBJ1-2 | TRBV27 | CASSFGQGAIYGYTF
TRBJ1-1 | TRBV5-4 | CASSLGGAGTEAFF
TRBJ2-6 | TRBV28 | CASSLRSGANVLTF
TRBJ2-3 | TRBV6-5 | CASRIRGLPTDTQYF